This T cell receptor (beta chain) was obtained from a study of cytomegalovirus exposure and HLA in healthy donors. Study-level findings and limits: The majority of TCR sequences were rare, yet some public TCRs appeared in many donors. The classifier reportedly diagnosed cytomegalovirus status with high specificity and sensitivity.

Concerning this clone: Antigen: not known.

Method: immunoSEQ multiplex PCR; TCRdb's copy keeps in-frame clones and lacks some. The data contain about 130,000 clones, over 85% of them singletons. There are 17 residues in the CDR3. Germline lookup yields CDR1 MGHRA and CDR2 YSYEKL. The J segment lost 0 bases and the V segment lost 0 bases, leaving 5 bases of the junction unmatched. Specimen: PBMCs. The receptor was isolated from a man aged 25-45 years in good health and CMV-seronegative. V usage is TRBV4-1 and J usage is TRBJ1-5; 7 bases are a match to TRBD1. The chain's CDR3 is CASSQDRGGYSNQPQHF. DNA for the CDR3: TGCGCCAGCAGCCAAGATAGAGGGGGCTATAGCAATCAGCCCCAGCATTTT.